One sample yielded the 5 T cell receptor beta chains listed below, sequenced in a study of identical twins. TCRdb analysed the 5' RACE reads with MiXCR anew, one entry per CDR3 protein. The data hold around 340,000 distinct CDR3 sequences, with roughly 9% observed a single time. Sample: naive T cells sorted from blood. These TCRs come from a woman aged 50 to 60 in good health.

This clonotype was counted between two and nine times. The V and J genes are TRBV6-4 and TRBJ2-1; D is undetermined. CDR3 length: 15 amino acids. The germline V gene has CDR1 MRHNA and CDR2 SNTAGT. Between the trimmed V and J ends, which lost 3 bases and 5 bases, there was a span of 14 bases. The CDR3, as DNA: TGTGCCAGCAGTGATGGCTCGGCAGCAAACAATGAGCAGTTCTTC. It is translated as CASSDGSAANNEQFF.

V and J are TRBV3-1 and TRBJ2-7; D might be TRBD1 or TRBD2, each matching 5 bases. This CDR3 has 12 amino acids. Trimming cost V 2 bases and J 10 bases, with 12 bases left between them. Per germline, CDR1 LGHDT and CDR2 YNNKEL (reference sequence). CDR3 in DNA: TGTGCCAGCAGCCAATTGAGTGGGGACCAGTACTTC. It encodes CASSQLSGDQYF.

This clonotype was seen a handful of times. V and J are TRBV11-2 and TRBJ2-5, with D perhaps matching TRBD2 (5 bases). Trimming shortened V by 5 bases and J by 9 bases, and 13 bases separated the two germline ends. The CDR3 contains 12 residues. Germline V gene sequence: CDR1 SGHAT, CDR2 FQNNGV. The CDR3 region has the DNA TGTGCCAGCAGCGACGACCAGGAGGCCCAGTACTTC. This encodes CASSDDQEAQYF.

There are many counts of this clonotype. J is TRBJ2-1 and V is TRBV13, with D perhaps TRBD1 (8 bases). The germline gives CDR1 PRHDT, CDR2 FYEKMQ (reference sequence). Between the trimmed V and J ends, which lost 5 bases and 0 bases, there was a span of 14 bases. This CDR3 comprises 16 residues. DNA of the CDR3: TGTGCCAGCAGCCCACAGGGGGGGAGCTCCTACAATGAGCAGTTCTTC. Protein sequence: CASSPQGGSSYNEQFF.

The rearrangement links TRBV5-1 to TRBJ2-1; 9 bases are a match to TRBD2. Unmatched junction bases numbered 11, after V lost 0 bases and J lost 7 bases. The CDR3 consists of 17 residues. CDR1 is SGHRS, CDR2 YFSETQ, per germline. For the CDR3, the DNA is TGCGCCAGCAGCTTGGGGGATGGCGGGAGGGCCTGGAATGAGCAGTTCTTC. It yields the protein CASSLGDGGRAWNEQFF.